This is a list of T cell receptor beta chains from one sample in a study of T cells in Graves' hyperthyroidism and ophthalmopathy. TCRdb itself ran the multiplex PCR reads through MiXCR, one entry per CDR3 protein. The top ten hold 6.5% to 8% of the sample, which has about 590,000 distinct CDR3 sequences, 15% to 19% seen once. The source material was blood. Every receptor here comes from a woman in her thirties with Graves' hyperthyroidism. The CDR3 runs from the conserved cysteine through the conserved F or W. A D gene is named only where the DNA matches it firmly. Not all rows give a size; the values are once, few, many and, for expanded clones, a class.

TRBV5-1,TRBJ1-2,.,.,TGCGCCAGCAGCTTGGCGGGCGGGACGGGGGTGAGATTCGATGGCTACACCTTC,CASSLAGGTGVRFDGYTF
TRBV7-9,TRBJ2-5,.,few,TGTGCCAGCAGCCCGGGGGTCGAGATTCAGTACTTC,CASSPGVEIQYF
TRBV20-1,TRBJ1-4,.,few,TGCAGTGCCCCCAGTCACGTAAGGGGCTATAATGAAAAACTGTTTTTT,CSAPSHVRGYNEKLFF
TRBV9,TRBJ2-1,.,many,TGTGCCAGCAGCGCTACTCGAGGGGTCAATGAGCAGTTCTTC,CASSATRGVNEQFF
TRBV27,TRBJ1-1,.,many,TGTGCCAGCAGTTTATCGTCCGAGAACACTGAAGCTTTCTTT,CASSLSSENTEAFF
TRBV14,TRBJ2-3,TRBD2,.,TGTGCCAGCAGCCAGACTCTCCCCGGGACTAGCGGGAGATATGTGCCCACAGATACGCAGTATTTT,CASSQTLPGTSGRYVPTDTQYF
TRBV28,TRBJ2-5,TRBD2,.,TGTGCCAGCAGTTTAGGGACTAGCGGGGAAGAGCCCCAGTACTTC,CASSLGTSGEEPQYF
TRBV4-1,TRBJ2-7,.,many,TGCGCCAGCAGCCAAGGCGACAGCACCTACGAGCAGTACTTC,CASSQGDSTYEQYF
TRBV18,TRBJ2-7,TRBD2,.,TGTGCCAGCTCACCCTCCCTCCAGAGCGGGAGGTTCTACGAGCAGTACTTC,CASSPSLQSGRFYEQYF
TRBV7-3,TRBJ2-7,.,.,TGTGCCAGCAGCTTAACTAGCGACAGCTCCTACGAGCAGTACTTC,CASSLTSDSSYEQYF
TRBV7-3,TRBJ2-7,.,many,TGTGCCAGCAGCTTAACCCCGGGACTTCTCTACGAGCAGTACTTC,CASSLTPGLLYEQYF
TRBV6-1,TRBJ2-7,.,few,TGTGCCAGCACCGCTCTTAGGGACGGTTCCTACGAGCAGTACTTC,CASTALRDGSYEQYF
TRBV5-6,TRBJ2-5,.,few,TGTGCCAGCAGCTTGCCAGGACCATACCAAGAGACCCAGTACTTC,CASSLPGPYQETQYF
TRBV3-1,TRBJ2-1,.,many,TGTGCCAGCAGCCGTGATGGGTCAGATTACAATGAGCAGTTCTTC,CASSRDGSDYNEQFF
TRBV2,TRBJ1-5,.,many,TGTGCCAGTCAGACGGATTATAGCAATCAGCCCCAGCATTTT,CASQTDYSNQPQHF
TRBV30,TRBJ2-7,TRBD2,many,TGTGCCTGGAGTTCGCCGACTAGCGGAGCTTACGAGCAGTACTTC,CAWSSPTSGAYEQYF
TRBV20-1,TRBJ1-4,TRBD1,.,TGCAGTCCAGTCAGGGGGCGCGGTGAAAAACTGTTTTTT,CSPVRGRGEKLFF
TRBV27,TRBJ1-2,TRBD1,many,TGTGCCAGCAGTCCACAGGGGGCTAACTATGGCTACACCTTC,CASSPQGANYGYTF
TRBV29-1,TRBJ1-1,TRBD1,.,TGCAGCGTCGAAACCCCGGGACAGATGAACACTGAAGCTTTCTTT,CSVETPGQMNTEAFF
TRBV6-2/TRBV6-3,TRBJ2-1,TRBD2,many,TGTGCCAGCAGTGCCAGGGTGGCTAGCGGGAGTAATGAGCAGTTCTTC,CASSARVASGSNEQFF
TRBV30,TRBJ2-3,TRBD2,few,TGTGCCTGGAGTAGCGGGAGAGATACGCAGTATTTT,CAWSSGRDTQYF
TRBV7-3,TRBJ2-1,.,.,TGTGCCAGCAGCCCAGGACTAACGTCGGATGAGCAGTTCTTC,CASSPGLTSDEQFF
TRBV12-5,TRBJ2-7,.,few,TGTGCTAGTGGTTTCTTCACTGGATACGAGCAGTACTTC,CASGFFTGYEQYF
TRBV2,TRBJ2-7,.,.,TGTGCCAGCAGTGAAAAGACTAGTATCAACGAGCAGTACTTC,CASSEKTSINEQYF
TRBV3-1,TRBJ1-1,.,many,TGTGCCAGCACGGCCTTGAACACTGAAGCTTTCTTT,CASTALNTEAFF
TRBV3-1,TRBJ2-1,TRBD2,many,TGTGCCAGCAGTCGGACTAGCAGAAACAATGAGCAGTTCTTC,CASSRTSRNNEQFF
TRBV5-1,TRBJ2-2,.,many,TGCGCCAGCAGTTTGGACAGCCCGAACACCGGGGAGCTGTTTTTT,CASSLDSPNTGELFF
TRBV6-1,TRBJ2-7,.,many,TGTGCCAGCAGAGACAGACAGTGGAGCTCCTACGAGCAGTACTTC,CASRDRQWSSYEQYF
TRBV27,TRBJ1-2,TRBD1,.,TGTGCCAGCAGTCCAGAACAGGGGAGGAGTGGCTACACCTTC,CASSPEQGRSGYTF
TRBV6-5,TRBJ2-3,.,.,TGTGCCAGCAGTTACTCGTGGTCGGGGGTGGGCACAGATACGCAGTATTTT,CASSYSWSGVGTDTQYF
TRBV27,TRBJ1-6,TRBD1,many,TGTGCCAGCAGAGGGACAGGGAATTCACCCCTCCACTTT,CASRGTGNSPLHF
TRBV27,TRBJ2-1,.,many,TGTGCCAGCAGCCAGCCAGATTACAATGAGCAGTTCTTC,CASSQPDYNEQFF
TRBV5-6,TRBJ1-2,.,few,TGTGCCAGCAGCCACCATCCTCAGGGGCTTAATACAGGCTACACCTTC,CASSHHPQGLNTGYTF
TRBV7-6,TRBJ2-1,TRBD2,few,TGTGCCAGCAGCTTAGTTAGCGGGCCTTTTAATGAGCAGTTCTTC,CASSLVSGPFNEQFF
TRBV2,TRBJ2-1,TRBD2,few,TGTGCCAGCAGTCCTCCGGGACTAGCTATATACAATGAGCAGTTCTTC,CASSPPGLAIYNEQFF
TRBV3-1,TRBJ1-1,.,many,TGTGCCAGCAGCCAAGATTTATCAGCGAACACTGAAGCTTTCTTT,CASSQDLSANTEAFF